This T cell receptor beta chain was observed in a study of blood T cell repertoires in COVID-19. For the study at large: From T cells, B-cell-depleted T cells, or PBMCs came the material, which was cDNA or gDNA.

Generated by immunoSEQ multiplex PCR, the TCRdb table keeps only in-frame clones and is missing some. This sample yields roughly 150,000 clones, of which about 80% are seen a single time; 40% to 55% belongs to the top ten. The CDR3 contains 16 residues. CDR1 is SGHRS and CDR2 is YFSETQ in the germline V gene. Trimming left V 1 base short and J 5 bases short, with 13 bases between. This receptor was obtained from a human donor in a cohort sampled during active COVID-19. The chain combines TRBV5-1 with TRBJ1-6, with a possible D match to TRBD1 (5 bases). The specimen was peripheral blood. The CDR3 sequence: CASSLQQGSDNSPLHF. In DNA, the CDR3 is TGCGCCAGCAGCTTGCAGCAGGGCTCAGATAATTCACCCCTCCACTTT.